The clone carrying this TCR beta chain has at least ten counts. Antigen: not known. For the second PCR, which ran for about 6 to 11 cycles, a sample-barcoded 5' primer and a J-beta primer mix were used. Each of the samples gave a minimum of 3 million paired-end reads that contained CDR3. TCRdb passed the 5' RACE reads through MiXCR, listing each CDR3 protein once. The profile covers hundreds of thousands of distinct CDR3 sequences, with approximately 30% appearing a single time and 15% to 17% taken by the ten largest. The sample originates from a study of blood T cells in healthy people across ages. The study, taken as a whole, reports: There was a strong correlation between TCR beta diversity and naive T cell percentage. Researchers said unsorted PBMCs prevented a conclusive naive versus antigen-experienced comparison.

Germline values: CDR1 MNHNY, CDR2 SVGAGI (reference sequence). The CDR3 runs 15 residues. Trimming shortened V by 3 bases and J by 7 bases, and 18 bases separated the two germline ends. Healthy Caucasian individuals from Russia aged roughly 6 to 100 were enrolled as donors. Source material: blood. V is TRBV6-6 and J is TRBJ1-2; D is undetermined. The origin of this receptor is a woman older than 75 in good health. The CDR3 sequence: CASSYNGELESGYTF. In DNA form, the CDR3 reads TGTGCCAGCAGTTATAATGGGGAGCTTGAATCTGGCTACACCTTC.